This entry lists 30 T cell receptor beta chains sequenced from one sample in a study of technical replicates of blood from a few donors (dated by TCRdb to 2016 to 2017). To prepare the library, the immunoSEQ multiplex PCR assay was applied. The clones in this table, taken by TCRdb from immuneACCESS, are in-frame only. Not every clone is retained; where verified, under half of the shortfall comes from an unresolved V gene, and the cause of the rest is unknown. In all, the sample holds about 60,000 clones, and around 87% of those were seen once. The ten largest clones capture around 5.2% of the sample. What was sequenced was PBMCs. The receptors shown here come from a human donor in good health. Some clones in this sample may be carry-over from other donors' samples.

The chain joins TRBV15 to TRBJ2-3; 9 nucleotides match TRBD2. J was trimmed by 2 bases and V by 2 bases; bases with no gene match: 5. Germline CDR1 reads LNHNV; CDR2 reads YYDKDF (reference sequence). The CDR3 extends over 16 amino acids. The CDR3 sequence: CATSRRLAGSTDTQYF. CDR3 in DNA: TGTGCCACCAGCAGACGCCTAGCGGGATCCACAGATACGCAGTATTTT. The full variable domain, in which reference TRBV15 and TRBJ2-3 provide the parts outside the CDR3, is DAMVIQNPRYQVTQFGKPVTLSCSQTLNHNVMYWYQQKSSQAPKLLFHYYDKDFNNEADTPDNFQSRRPNTSFCFLDIRSPGLGDTAMYLCATSRRLAGSTDTQYFGPGTRLTVL.

The rearrangement joins TRBV7-9 to TRBJ1-2, with D perhaps matching TRBD1 (6 bases). V was trimmed by 4 bases and J by 8 bases, leaving 14 bases between them. The germline V gene encodes CDR1 SEHNR and CDR2 FQNEAQ (reference sequence). The CDR3 runs 13 residues. The CDR3 DNA reads as TGTGCCAGCAGCTCTCCAGGGGTTTACGGCTACACCTTC. It encodes CASSSPGVYGYTF.

The chain recombines TRBV28 with TRBJ1-5; a possible D gene is TRBD1 (5 bases). Trimming shortened V by 6 bases and J by 6 bases, and 15 bases separated the two germline ends. Germline lookup yields CDR1 MDHEN and CDR2 SYDVKM. This CDR3 comprises 14 residues. For the CDR3, the DNA is TGTGCCAGCAGCGACGGCAGGGAAATTCAGCCCCAGCATTTT. This sequence encodes CASSDGREIQPQHF.

This chain connects TRBV5-5 to TRBJ1-2; D is undetermined. Trimming cost V 0 bases and J 2 bases, with 5 bases left between them. The germline gives CDR1 SGHKS, CDR2 YYEKEE (reference sequence). CDR3 size: 13 residues. The CDR3 DNA sequence: TGTGCCAGCAGCTTGGGTCTCAACTATGGCTACACCTTC. As protein: CASSLGLNYGYTF.

The chain recombines TRBV7-2 with TRBJ1-2, with a possible D match to TRBD1 (6 bases). The V gene's germline CDR1 is SGHTA and CDR2 FQGNSA. Trimming pared 5 bases from V and 2 bases from J, leaving 12 bases between. The CDR3 runs 14 residues. CDR3 sequence reads: CASSKMDRNYGYTF. Here the CDR3 DNA reads TGTGCCAGCAGCAAAATGGACAGAAACTATGGCTACACCTTC.

The chain joins TRBV5-3 to TRBJ2-5; maybe TRBD2 (6 bases). TRBV5-3 is classed as an ORF, of uncertain function. V lost 4 bases and J 2 bases, leaving 21 bases between the germline ends. The CDR3 sequence is 17 residues long. The CDR3 DNA reads TGTGCCAGAAGCCCGCCCGCCTTTGCGGGACGTCAAGAGACCCAGTACTTC. It translates to CARSPPAFAGRQETQYF.

CDR3 loop: CASSKTNASYEQYF. The CDR3 DNA is TGTGCCAGCAGCAAGACTAACGCCTCCTACGAGCAGTACTTC. V and J are TRBV21-1 and TRBJ2-7; the listed D gene, TRBD2, was not tested against the DNA. TRBV21-1 is recorded as a pseudogene. This CDR3 spans 14 amino acids.

The chain joins TRBV5-4 to TRBJ1-3; D is perhaps TRBD1 (5 bases). CDR1 and CDR2 (germline): SGHNT, YYREEE (reference sequence). V dropped 0 bases and J dropped 0 bases, with 10 bases sitting between them. CDR3 length equals 16 residues. CDR3 sequence: CASSLGAGRSGNTIYF. The CDR3 DNA reads as TGTGCCAGCAGCTTGGGTGCGGGGCGCTCTGGAAACACCATATATTTT.

The gene calls are TRBV15 and TRBJ1-3; TRBD1 aligns across 8 bases. The CDR3 sequence is 16 residues long. J was trimmed by 0 bases and V by 5 bases; bases with no gene match: 6. Germline assignment: CDR1 LNHNV and CDR2 YYDKDF (reference sequence). CDR3 amino acids: CATSLGQGTSGNTIYF. CDR3 nucleotides: TGTGCCACCAGCCTCGGACAGGGAACCTCTGGAAACACCATATATTTT.

J is TRBJ2-7 and V is TRBV9, with D possibly matching TRBD1 (5 bases). CDR1 and CDR2 (germline): SGDLS, YYNGEE. V was trimmed by 2 bases and J by 6 bases, leaving 15 bases between them. The CDR3 has 14 residues. CDR3: CASSVKVIGAEQYF. Written as DNA, the CDR3 is TGTGCCAGCAGCGTCAAGGTTATAGGGGCCGAGCAGTACTTC.

This clone was seen repeatedly, ten times or more. The chain is built from TRBV5-1 and TRBJ2-7, with 9 positions matching TRBD1. The CDR3 extends over 14 amino acids. Looked up from germline, CDR1 is SGHRS and CDR2 is YFSETQ. The V segment lost 4 bases and the J segment 3 bases; nucleotides outside the gene matches: 5. The CDR3 region has the DNA TGCGCCAGCAGCACGACAGGGGGGTACTACGAGCAGTACTTC. The encoded protein is CASSTTGGYYEQYF.

V and J are TRBV18 and TRBJ1-1; weak D call: TRBD1 (5 bases). CDR1 is KGHSH, CDR2 LQKENI, per germline. Trimming removed 1 base at V and 0 bases at J, with 18 bases between. The CDR3 length is 18 residues. In nucleotides, the CDR3 is TGTGCCAGCTCACCACGGGAGGGGTGGCAGACTATGAACACTGAAGCTTTCTTT. Its protein product is CASSPREGWQTMNTEAFF.

V usage is TRBV7-3 and J usage is TRBJ2-1; 11 bases are shared with TRBD2. The V gene's germline CDR1 is SGHTA and CDR2 FQGTGA. The CDR3 has 14 amino acids. Trimming removed 5 bases from V and 10 bases from J; junction bases left unmatched: 7. CDR3 loop: CASSQGGLAEEQFF. CDR3 in DNA: TGTGCCAGCAGCCAGGGGGGACTAGCGGAGGAGCAGTTCTTC.

The V call is TRBV7-2, the J call TRBJ1-6, with D maybe TRBD1 (6 bases). Germline lookup yields CDR1 SGHTA and CDR2 FQGNSA. Between the trimmed V and J ends, which lost 5 bases and 9 bases, there was a span of 14 bases. This CDR3 is built from 14 residues. The CDR3 DNA sequence: TGTGCCAGCAGCCCTTTACAGGGTTTTTCACCCCTCCACTTT. It is translated as CASSPLQGFSPLHF.

The chain uses TRBV11-2 and TRBJ2-7, with 9 bases lining up with TRBD1. CDR1 and CDR2 (germline): SGHAT, FQNNGV. J was trimmed by 5 bases and V by 8 bases; bases with no gene match: 1. CDR3 size: 11 residues. The CDR3 sequence: CASGDRDEQYF. DNA for the CDR3: TGTGCCAGCGGGGACAGGGACGAGCAGTACTTC.

The V and J genes are TRBV7-6 and TRBJ2-1; D is possibly TRBD2 (6 bases). Germline loops: CDR1 SGHVS, CDR2 FNYEAQ. The CDR3 has 14 residues. V lost 5 bases and J 6 bases, leaving 14 bases between the germline ends. The DNA of the CDR3 is TGTGCCAGCAGCCGGCGGGAATATCCCAATGAGCAGTTCTTC. Translation: CASSRREYPNEQFF.

The V and J genes are TRBV9 and TRBJ2-2, with TRBD2 matching 9 bases. The CDR3 runs 19 residues. V lost 0 bases to trimming and J lost 0 bases; unmatched junction nucleotides: 9. The germline gives CDR1 SGDLS, CDR2 YYNGEE. CDR3 sequence: CASSVGRLAELTNTGELFF. In DNA form, the CDR3 reads TGTGCCAGCAGCGTAGGCCGACTAGCGGAGCTTACGAACACCGGGGAGCTGTTTTTT.

This chain uses TRBV9 with TRBJ2-5; D unresolved. The V gene's germline CDR1 is SGDLS and CDR2 YYNGEE. The CDR3 covers 13 residues. Trimming removed 4 bases from V and 2 bases from J, with 9 bases in between. CDR3 DNA: TGTGCCAGCAGCCGGCAGGCTCAAGAGACCCAGTACTTC. The encoded protein is CASSRQAQETQYF. Supplemented by reference TRBV9 and TRBJ2-5, the full variable domain reads DSGVTQTPKHLITATGQRVTLRCSPRSGDLSVYWYQQSLDQGLQFLIQYYNGEERAKGNILERFSAQQFPDLHSELNLSSLELGDSALYFCASSRQAQETQYFGPGTRLLVL.

The rearrangement joins TRBV12-5 to TRBJ2-7; D uncertain. Trimming left V 3 bases short and J 5 bases short, with 5 bases between. The CDR3 sequence is 11 residues long. Germline CDR1 reads LGHNT; CDR2 reads FRNRAP. DNA for the CDR3: TGTGCTAGTGGTTTTCGGGACGAGCAGTACTTC. It is translated as CASGFRDEQYF.

The chain uses TRBV7-8 and TRBJ2-1, with 7 bases aligning to TRBD1. CDR1 is SGHVS and CDR2 is FQNEAQ in the germline V gene. The CDR3 extends over 16 amino acids. V lost 5 bases, J lost 9 bases, and 16 bases stayed unmatched. CDR3 in DNA: TGTGCCAGCAGCGGGTGGGGACAGTTCTATTCCAGTGAGCAGTTCTTC. This sequence encodes CASSGWGQFYSSEQFF. The entire variable domain, with the rest obtained from reference TRBV7-8 and TRBJ2-1, is as follows: GAGVSQSPRYKVAKRGQDVALRCDPISGHVSLFWYQQALGQGPEFLTYFQNEAQLDKSGLPSDRFFAERPEGSVSTLKIQRTQQEDSAVYLCASSGWGQFYSSEQFFGPGTRLTVL.

This clone has only one observation. The chain carries TRBV6-5 and TRBJ1-5; 7 nucleotides agree with TRBD1. CDR1 MNHEY and CDR2 SVGAGI come from the germline V gene. This CDR3 has 15 amino acids. J gave up 2 bases and V 5 bases, and 6 bases lay outside the gene matches. The CDR3 here is CASSRTGAGNQPQHF. The CDR3 bases are TGTGCCAGCAGTCGAACAGGGGCAGGCAATCAGCCCCAGCATTTT.

This chain links TRBV7-9 with TRBJ2-2; TRBD2 is a possible D gene (5 bases). Between the trimmed V and J ends, which lost 1 base and 10 bases, there was a span of 10 bases. The length of the CDR3 is 13 residues. The germline gives CDR1 SEHNR, CDR2 FQNEAQ (reference sequence). The CDR3 protein is CASSLVEGAELFF. CDR3 DNA: TGTGCCAGCAGCTTAGTTGAGGGCGCGGAGCTGTTTTTT.

This clone is a singleton in its sample. V gene TRBV30 combines with J gene TRBJ2-2; no definite D call. This CDR3 region has 14 residues. Per germline, CDR1 GTSNPN and CDR2 SVGIG (reference sequence). V lost 0 bases and J 0 bases, leaving 5 bases between the germline ends. The CDR3, as DNA: TGTGCCTGGAGTGTACTTGCGAACACCGGGGAGCTGTTTTTT. The encoded protein is CAWSVLANTGELFF.

The CDR3 loop is CASSQVKGDRTEAFF. CDR3 sequence (DNA): TGCGCCAGCAGCCAAGTTAAAGGGGATAGGACTGAAGCTTTCTTT. The chain recombines TRBV4-3 with TRBJ1-1; D is perhaps TRBD1 (5 bases). This CDR3 contains 15 residues. From germline, CDR1 is LGHNA and CDR2 YSLEER. V was trimmed by 1 base and J by 5 bases, leaving 14 bases between them.

The V gene is TRBV30, the J gene TRBJ2-2; TRBD1 agrees at 7 bases. The V segment lost 4 bases and the J segment 10 bases; nucleotides outside the gene matches: 9. The germline V gene has CDR1 GTSNPN and CDR2 SVGIG (reference sequence). The CDR3 has 13 amino acids. The CDR3 loop reads CAWTPTGRMELFF. The DNA for the CDR3 is TGTGCCTGGACCCCGACAGGGCGCATGGAGCTGTTTTTT.

Turning to this clone: The sample carries other DNA sequences with the same CDR3. The chain employs TRBV15 and TRBJ1-1, with D hard to call. Between the trimmed V and J ends, which lost 0 bases and 0 bases, there was a span of 5 bases. Germline CDR1 is LNHNV and CDR2 is YYDKDF (reference sequence). The CDR3 has 14 residues. The DNA of the CDR3 is TGTGCCACCAGCAGAGATCGCGTGAACACTGAAGCTTTCTTT. As protein: CATSRDRVNTEAFF.

The rearrangement uses TRBV13 and TRBJ1-2, with 7 nucleotides matching TRBD1. The CDR3 totals 17 residues. V shed 6 bases, J shed 1 base, and the junction held 14 bases outside the gene matches. The germline V gene has CDR1 PRHDT and CDR2 FYEKMQ (reference sequence). CDR3 region: CASRSYRWGTDNYGYTF. CDR3 coding DNA: TGTGCCAGCAGATCTTACCGATGGGGGACAGATAACTATGGCTACACCTTC. Using reference TRBV13 and TRBJ1-2 for the parts outside the CDR3, the full variable domain is AAGVIQSPRHLIKEKRETATLKCYPIPRHDTVYWYQQGPGQDPQFLISFYEKMQSDKGSIPDRFSAQQFSDYHSELNMSSLELGDSALYFCASRSYRWGTDNYGYTFGSGTRLTVV.

The V and J genes are TRBV18 and TRBJ1-1; weak D call: TRBD1 (5 bases). The CDR3 consists of 14 residues. Deletions cut 2 bases from V and 4 bases from J, with 11 bases between. The germline gives CDR1 KGHSH, CDR2 LQKENI. CDR3 in amino acids: CASSPGARSTEAFF. The CDR3 DNA follows: TGTGCCAGCTCACCAGGGGCGCGTTCCACTGAAGCTTTCTTT.

CDR3 protein: CASSEPGLPNTEAFF. The CDR3 nucleotides read TGTGCCAGCAGCGAACCAGGGTTGCCGAACACTGAAGCTTTCTTT. The rearrangement uses TRBV7-8 and TRBJ1-1, with D possibly being TRBD1 (5 bases). The CDR3 is 15 amino acids. The V end was cut by 5 bases, the J end by 1 base, with 14 bases between. CDR1 is SGHVS, CDR2 FQNEAQ, per germline.

The chain has TRBV5-1 and TRBJ2-1; 14 bases fit TRBD2. Germline CDR1 and CDR2: SGHRS and YFSETQ. CDR3 size: 15 residues. J was trimmed by 8 bases and V by 4 bases; bases with no gene match: 5. The CDR3 bases are TGCGCCAGCAGCGCGGGACTAGCGGGGGTTGATGAGCAGTTCTTC. Protein: CASSAGLAGVDEQFF.